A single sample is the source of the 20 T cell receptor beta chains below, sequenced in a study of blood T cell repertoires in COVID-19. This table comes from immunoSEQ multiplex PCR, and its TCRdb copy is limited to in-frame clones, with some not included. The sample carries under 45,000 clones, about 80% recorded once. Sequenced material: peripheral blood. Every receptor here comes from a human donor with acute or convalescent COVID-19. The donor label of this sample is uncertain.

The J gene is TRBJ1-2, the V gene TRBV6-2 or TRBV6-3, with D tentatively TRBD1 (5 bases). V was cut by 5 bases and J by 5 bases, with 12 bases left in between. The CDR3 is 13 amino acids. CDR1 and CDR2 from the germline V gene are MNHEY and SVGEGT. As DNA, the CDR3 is TGTGCCAGCAGTCCGCTCCGGGGGTATGGCTACACCTTC. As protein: CASSPLRGYGYTF.

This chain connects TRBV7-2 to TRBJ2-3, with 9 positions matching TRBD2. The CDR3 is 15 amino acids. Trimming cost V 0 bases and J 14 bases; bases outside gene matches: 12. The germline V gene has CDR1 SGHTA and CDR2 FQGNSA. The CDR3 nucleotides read TGTGCCAGCAGCTTAGCGAGGACTAGCGTTACCCGTCCGTATTTT. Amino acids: CASSLARTSVTRPYF.

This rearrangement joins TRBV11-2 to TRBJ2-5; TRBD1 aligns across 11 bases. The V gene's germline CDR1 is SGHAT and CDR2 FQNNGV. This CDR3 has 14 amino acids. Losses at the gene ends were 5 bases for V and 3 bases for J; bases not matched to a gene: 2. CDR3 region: CASSRTGGEETQYF. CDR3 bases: TGTGCCAGCAGCCGGACAGGGGGCGAAGAGACCCAGTACTTC.

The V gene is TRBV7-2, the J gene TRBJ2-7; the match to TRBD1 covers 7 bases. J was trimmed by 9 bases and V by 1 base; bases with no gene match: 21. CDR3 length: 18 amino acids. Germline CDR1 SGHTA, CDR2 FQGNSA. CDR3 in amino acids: CASSLVRRATGLWDGQYF. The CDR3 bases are TGTGCCAGCAGCTTAGTACGGAGAGCGACAGGGCTATGGGACGGGCAGTACTTC.

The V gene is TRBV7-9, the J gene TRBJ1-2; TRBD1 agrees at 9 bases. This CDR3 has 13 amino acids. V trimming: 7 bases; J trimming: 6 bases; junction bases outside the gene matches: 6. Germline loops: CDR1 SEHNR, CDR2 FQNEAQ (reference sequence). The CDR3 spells CASIPGQGDGYTF. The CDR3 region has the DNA TGTGCCAGCATCCCGGGACAGGGAGATGGCTACACCTTC.

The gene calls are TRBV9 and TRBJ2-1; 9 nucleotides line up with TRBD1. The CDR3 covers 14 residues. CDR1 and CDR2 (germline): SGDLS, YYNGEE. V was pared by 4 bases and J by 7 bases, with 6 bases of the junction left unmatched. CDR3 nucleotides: TGTGCCAGCAGCCTAGGGACAGGGTGGAATGAGCAGTTCTTC. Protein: CASSLGTGWNEQFF.

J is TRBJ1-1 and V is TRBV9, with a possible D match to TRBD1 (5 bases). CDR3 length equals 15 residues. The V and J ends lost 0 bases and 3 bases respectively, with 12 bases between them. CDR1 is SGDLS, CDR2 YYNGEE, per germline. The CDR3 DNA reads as TGTGCCAGCAGCGTAGTGGAGGGGCGAGACACTGAAGCTTTCTTT. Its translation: CASSVVEGRDTEAFF. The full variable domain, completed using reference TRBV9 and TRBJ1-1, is DSGVTQTPKHLITATGQRVTLRCSPRSGDLSVYWYQQSLDQGLQFLIQYYNGEERAKGNILERFSAQQFPDLHSELNLSSLELGDSALYFCASSVVEGRDTEAFFGQGTRLTVV.

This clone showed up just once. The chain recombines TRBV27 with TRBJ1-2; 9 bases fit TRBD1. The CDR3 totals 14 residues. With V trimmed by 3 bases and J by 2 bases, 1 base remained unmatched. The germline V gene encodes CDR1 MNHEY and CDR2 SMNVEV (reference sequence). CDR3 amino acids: CASSFGQGNYGYTF. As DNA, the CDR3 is TGTGCCAGCAGTTTCGGACAGGGGAACTATGGCTACACCTTC.

Here the CDR3 reads CASSFDRANEQFF. CDR3 coding DNA: TGTGCCAGCAGCTTCGACAGGGCCAATGAGCAGTTCTTC. This chain connects TRBV7-2 to TRBJ2-1, with TRBD1 matching 7 bases. The CDR3 contains 13 residues. Trimming removed 3 bases from V and 6 bases from J; junction bases left unmatched: 2. Germline V gene lookup returns CDR1 SGHTA and CDR2 FQGNSA.

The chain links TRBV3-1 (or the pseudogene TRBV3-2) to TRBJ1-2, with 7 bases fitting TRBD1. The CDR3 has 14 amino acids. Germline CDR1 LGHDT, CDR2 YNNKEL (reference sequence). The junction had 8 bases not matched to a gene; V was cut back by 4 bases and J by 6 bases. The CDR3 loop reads CASSPGQVIDGYTF. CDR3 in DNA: TGTGCCAGCAGCCCAGGACAGGTGATTGATGGCTACACCTTC.

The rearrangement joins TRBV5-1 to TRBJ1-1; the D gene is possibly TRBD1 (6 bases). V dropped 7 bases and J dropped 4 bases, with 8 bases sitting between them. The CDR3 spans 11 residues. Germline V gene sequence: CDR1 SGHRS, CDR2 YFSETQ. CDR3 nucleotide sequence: TGCGCCAGCGCAGGGGTCACTGAAGCTTTCTTT. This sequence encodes CASAGVTEAFF.

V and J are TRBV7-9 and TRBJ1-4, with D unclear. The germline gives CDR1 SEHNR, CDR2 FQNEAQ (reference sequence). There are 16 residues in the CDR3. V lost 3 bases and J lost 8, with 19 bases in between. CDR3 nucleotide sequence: TGTGCCAGCAGCTTCGAAGCGGGCCTCACGGGGGAAAAACTGTTTTTT. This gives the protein CASSFEAGLTGEKLFF. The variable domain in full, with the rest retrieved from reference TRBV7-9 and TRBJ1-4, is DTGVSQNPRHKITKRGQNVTFRCDPISEHNRLYWYRQTLGQGPEFLTYFQNEAQLEKSRLLSDRFSAERPKGSFSTLEIQRTEQGDSAMYLCASSFEAGLTGEKLFFGSGTQLSVL.

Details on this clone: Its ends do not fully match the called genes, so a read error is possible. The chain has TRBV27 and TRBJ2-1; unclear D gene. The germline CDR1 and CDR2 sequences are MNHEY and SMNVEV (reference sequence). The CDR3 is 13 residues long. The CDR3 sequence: CASSDGPYSEQFF. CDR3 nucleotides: TGTGCCAGCAGCGACGGCCCGTACAGTGAGCAGTTCTTC.

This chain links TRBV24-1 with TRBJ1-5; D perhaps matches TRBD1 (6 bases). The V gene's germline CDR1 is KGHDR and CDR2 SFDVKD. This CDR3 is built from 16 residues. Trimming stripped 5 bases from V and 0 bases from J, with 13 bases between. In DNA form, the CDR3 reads TGTGCCACCAGTGCGGCAGGGGTAAATAGCAATCAGCCCCAGCATTTT. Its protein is CATSAAGVNSNQPQHF.

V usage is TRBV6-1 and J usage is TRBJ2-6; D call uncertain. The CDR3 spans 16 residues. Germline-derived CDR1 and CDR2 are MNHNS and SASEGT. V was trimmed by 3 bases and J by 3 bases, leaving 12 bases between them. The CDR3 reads CASSDLDTYGANVLTF. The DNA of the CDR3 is TGTGCCAGCAGTGACCTCGACACCTATGGGGCCAACGTCCTGACTTTC.

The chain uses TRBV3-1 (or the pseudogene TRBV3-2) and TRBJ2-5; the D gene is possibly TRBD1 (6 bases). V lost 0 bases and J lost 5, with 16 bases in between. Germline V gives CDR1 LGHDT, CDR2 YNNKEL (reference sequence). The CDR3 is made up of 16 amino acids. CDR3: CASSQDLGHDSETQYF. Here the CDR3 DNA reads TGTGCCAGCAGCCAAGATTTGGGACACGATTCGGAGACCCAGTACTTC.

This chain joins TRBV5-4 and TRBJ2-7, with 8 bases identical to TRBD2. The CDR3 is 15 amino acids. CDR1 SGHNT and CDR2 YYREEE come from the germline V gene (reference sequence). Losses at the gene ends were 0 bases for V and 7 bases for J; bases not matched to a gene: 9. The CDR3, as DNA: TGTGCCAGCAGCTTGGGGGGACTAGGTGTGTATGAGCAGTACTTC. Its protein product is CASSLGGLGVYEQYF.

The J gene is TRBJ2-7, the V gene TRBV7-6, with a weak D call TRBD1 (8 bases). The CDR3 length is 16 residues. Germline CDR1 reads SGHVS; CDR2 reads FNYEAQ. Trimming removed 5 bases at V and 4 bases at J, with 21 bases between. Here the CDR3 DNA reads TGTGCCAGCAGCCCCGGGGGGCAGGGGGCTCGGTACGAGCAGTACTTC. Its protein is CASSPGGQGARYEQYF.

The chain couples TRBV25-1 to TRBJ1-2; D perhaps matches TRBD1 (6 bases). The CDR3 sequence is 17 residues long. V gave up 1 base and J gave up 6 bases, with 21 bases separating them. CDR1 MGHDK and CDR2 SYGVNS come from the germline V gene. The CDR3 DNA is TGTGCCAGCAGTGAATTCTTTCTCAGGGGATCCTTTGATGGCTACACCTTC. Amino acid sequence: CASSEFFLRGSFDGYTF.

CDR3 bases: TGTGCCAGCAGGTCTAGAGGCCAAGAGACCCAGTACTTC. It yields the protein CASRSRGQETQYF. The rearrangement uses TRBV7-6 and TRBJ2-5; D uncertain. Trimming took 6 bases from V and 1 from J, leaving 9 bases between them. This CDR3 spans 13 amino acids. Germline V gene sequence: CDR1 SGHVS, CDR2 FNYEAQ.